This TCR beta chain derives from a study of CD8 T cells in ankylosing spondylitis. This clonotype was detected a few times. The antigen remains unidentified. Using quantitative 5'-RACE with molecular barcodes, the authors made TCR beta libraries. TCRdb fed the 5' RACE reads into MiXCR, producing one record per CDR3 protein. This sample has about 150,000 distinct CDR3 sequences; just under 7.5% occur once, and the top ten carry around 12%. General study results and limits: Peripheral blood samples showed relatively rare disease-linked clones, and these clones were CD8+. Seemingly characteristic of ankylosing spondylitis blood was a TCR beta motif consisting of about 8 highly homologous variants.

Trimming removed 6 bases from V and 7 bases from J; junction bases left unmatched: 13. Per the germline V gene, CDR1 is ENHRY and CDR2 is SYGVKD. The CDR3 spans 16 residues. Input material: blood, either unsorted or a sorted T cell fraction (not recorded which). The clonotype was recovered from a female donor with ankylosing spondylitis or in good health (not recorded which). V usage is TRBV10-3 and J usage is TRBJ2-1; 9 bases align to TRBD2. CDR3 bases: TGTGCCATCAGCTATCTATCTAGCGGGGCAAAGAATGAGCAGTTCTTC. It translates to CAISYLSSGAKNEQFF.